These 31 T cell receptor beta chains came from one sample sequenced in a study of T cells in Graves' hyperthyroidism and ophthalmopathy (dated by TCRdb to between 2018 and 2021). The library came from multiplex PCR. This sample was sequenced with an Illumina HiSeq 2000. The TCR beta CDR3 regions were amplified from RNA transcripts. The TCR CDR3 was subjected to a first round of RT-PCR using the HTBI primer set and the Qiagen OneStep RT-PCR kit. The public sequencing data were trimmed at Q25 with fastp and processed into clonotypes with MiXCR by TCRdb, which kept only in-frame beta chains. Every CDR3 protein is listed once, alongside the most common genes and DNA of its rows. For this sample the table gives around 620,000 distinct CDR3 sequences, of which roughly 46% were detected only once. The ten most abundant clones make up under 20% of the sample. The sample taken for sequencing was peripheral blood or thyroid tissue (not recorded which). The receptor set was obtained from an adult woman with Graves' disease, either hyperthyroidism or ophthalmopathy (not recorded which).

The chain joins TRBV25-1 to TRBJ2-7, with D perhaps TRBD2 (5 bases). The germline CDR1 and CDR2 sequences are MGHDK and SYGVNS. V was shortened by 4 bases and J by 7 bases, with 14 bases between the two germline ends. This CDR3 comprises 13 residues. The CDR3 DNA is TGTGCCAGCAGTGGGGAGATACCTCGAGAGCAGTACTTC. Translated, it gives CASSGEIPREQYF.

This clonotype was detected ten times or more. The V gene is TRBV7-9, the J gene TRBJ2-5, with TRBD1 identical over 7 bases. The CDR3 covers 16 residues. CDR1 is SEHNR, CDR2 FQNEAQ, per germline (reference sequence). V dropped 5 bases and J dropped 1; count of bases not matched to a gene: 10. The CDR3 bases are TGTGCCAGCAGCCCTCCCACAGGGGTGGGCCAAGAGACCCAGTACTTC. The encoded protein is CASSPPTGVGQETQYF.

This clonotype was seen a handful of times. This chain connects TRBV2 to TRBJ1-4, with D perhaps TRBD1 (5 bases). Germline-derived CDR1 and CDR2 are SNHLY and FYNNEI. The V end was cut by 8 bases, the J end by 8 bases, with 21 bases between. The CDR3 spans 15 residues. The CDR3 is CASRDGVEGYEKLFF. For the CDR3, the DNA is TGTGCCAGCCGGGACGGAGTGGAGGGATACGAAAAACTGTTTTTT.

This clonotype was observed many times. This sequence joins TRBV12-3 or TRBV12-4 and TRBJ2-7, with a weak D call TRBD2 (6 bases). Trimming stripped 3 bases from V and 0 bases from J, with 12 bases between. The CDR3 has 15 amino acids. Here the CDR3 DNA reads TGTGCCAGCAGTTTCTACGGGGGTAGCTCCTACGAGCAGTACTTC. Translating it yields CASSFYGGSSYEQYF.

As concerns this clonotype: At one end, the junction sequence differs from germline, possibly due to a read error. This chain connects TRBV15 to TRBJ1-1; D gene ambiguous. Germline V gives CDR1 LNHNV, CDR2 YYDKDF (reference sequence). The length of the CDR3 is 13 residues. The chain's CDR3 is CATSGDADRRASF. CDR3 bases: TGTGCCACCAGCGGAGATGCAGACCGGCGGGCTTCCTTT. Full variable domain (remainder filled in from reference TRBV15 and TRBJ1-1): DAMVIQNPRYQVTQFGKPVTLSCSQTLNHNVMYWYQQKSSQAPKLLFHYYDKDFNNEADTPDNFQSRRPNTSFCFLDIRSPGLGDTAMYLCATSGDADRRASFGQGTRLTVV.

In regard to this clonotype: Compared with germline, one end of the junction differs, possibly owing to a read error. The chain links TRBV25-1 to TRBJ1-5; 9 bases align to TRBD1. The CDR3 spans 16 residues. Germline CDR1 and CDR2: MGHDK and SYGVNS. The CDR3 nucleotides read TGCGCCAGCCCGACGGGAGGGACAGGGATTGATCAGCCCCAGCATTTT. This translates into CASPTGGTGIDQPQHF. The full variable domain, rest sourced from reference TRBV25-1 and TRBJ1-5, is EADIYQTPRYLVIGTGKKITLECSQTMGHDKMYWYQQDPGMELHLIHYSYGVNSTEKGDLSSESTVSRIRTEHFPLTLESARPSHTSQYLCASPTGGTGIDQPQHFGDGTRLSIL.

This clonotype was seen ten or more times. This chain uses TRBV5-8 with TRBJ1-2, with a weak D call TRBD1 (6 bases). The CDR3 sequence is 12 residues long. Germline loops: CDR1 SGHTS, CDR2 YDEGEE. With 5 bases removed from V and 4 bases from J, the gap between germline ends came to 9 bases. The CDR3 here is CASSKDSYGYTF. CDR3 in DNA: TGTGCCAGCAGTAAGGACAGCTATGGCTACACCTTC.

The genes are TRBV11-2 and TRBJ2-5, with D unclear. This CDR3 is built from 13 residues. The germline V gene has CDR1 SGHAT and CDR2 FQNNGV. The ends were cut back, 3 bases at V and 4 bases at J, with 9 bases in the middle. Written as DNA, the CDR3 is TGTGCCAGCAGCTTGGGTACAATAGAGACCCAGTACTTC. Its protein is CASSLGTIETQYF.

J is TRBJ1-4 and V is TRBV10-3; no firm D call. Trimming took off 10 bases at V and 0 bases at J, with 15 bases between the two ends. The CDR3 totals 15 residues. CDR1 and CDR2 (germline): ENHRY, SYGVKD. Here the CDR3 DNA reads TGTGCCAGCAGCACATACGGCACAACTAATGAAAAACTGTTTTTT. It translates to CASSTYGTTNEKLFF.

V and J are TRBV27 and TRBJ2-5; D remains unclear. CDR1 and CDR2 from the germline V gene are MNHEY and SMNVEV (reference sequence). V lost 5 bases and J lost 0, with 13 bases in between. The CDR3 contains 15 residues. The CDR3 region is CASSGLFANQETQYF. The CDR3 DNA reads TGTGCCAGCAGTGGTCTTTTTGCTAACCAAGAGACCCAGTACTTC.

This clonotype was picked up many times. This chain connects TRBV7-9 to TRBJ2-2; D unresolved. Germline loops: CDR1 SEHNR, CDR2 FQNEAQ (reference sequence). The CDR3 length is 13 residues. Trimming left V 4 bases short and J 7 bases short, with 10 bases between. CDR3 DNA sequence: TGTGCCAGCAGCTCGGCCCACGGCGGGGAGCTGTTTTTT. Amino acids: CASSSAHGGELFF.

The chain uses TRBV10-3 and TRBJ1-6, with 9 bases lining up with TRBD1. The CDR3 loop spans 17 amino acids. Looked up from germline, CDR1 is ENHRY and CDR2 is SYGVKD. Unmatched junction bases numbered 15, after V lost 6 bases and J lost 9 bases. CDR3: CAIRDQQGAAFTSPLHF. The DNA of the CDR3 is TGTGCCATCAGAGACCAACAGGGGGCGGCTTTTACTTCACCCCTCCACTTT.

This clonotype was counted only a few times. V gene TRBV7-9 combines with J gene TRBJ2-7; no definite D call. CDR1 is SEHNR and CDR2 is FQNEAQ in the germline V gene (reference sequence). Trimming pared 9 bases from V and 0 bases from J, leaving 15 bases between. The CDR3 is 14 residues long. Written as DNA, the CDR3 is TGTGCCAGTACCACCCCAGACAACTCCTACGAGCAGTACTTC. As protein: CASTTPDNSYEQYF.

The sample holds many counts of this clonotype. The rearrangement links TRBV2 to TRBJ2-6; unclear D gene. CDR1 and CDR2 (germline): SNHLY, FYNNEI. V was clipped by 6 bases and J by 2 bases, with 2 bases between them. CDR3 size: 12 residues. CDR3 sequence (DNA): TGTGCCAGCAGCACTGGGGCCAACGTCCTGACTTTC. As protein: CASSTGANVLTF.

Concerning this clonotype: An end of the junction differs from the germline gene, which may be a read error. This chain joins TRBV7-2 and TRBJ1-4, with D maybe TRBD1 (6 bases). Germline CDR1 and CDR2: SGHTA and FQGNSA. The CDR3 has 16 amino acids. The CDR3 protein is CASSQGMGAGAGKLFF. As DNA, the CDR3 is TGCGCCAGCAGCCAGGGAATGGGGGCAGGGGCTGGAAAACTGTTTTTT.

This clonotype has ten or more counts. V gene TRBV20-1 combines with J gene TRBJ2-5, with D perhaps TRBD2 (5 bases). The V end lost 4 bases, the J end lost 4 bases, and 7 bases lay between the germline ends. CDR3 size: 11 residues. Germline-derived CDR1 and CDR2 are DFQATT and SNEGSKA (reference sequence). The CDR3 DNA reads as TGCAGTGCTACCGGGGTAGAGACCCAGTACTTC. Translated: CSATGVETQYF.

This clonotype occurred many times. J is TRBJ1-4 and V is TRBV7-3; tentative D call: TRBD1 (5 bases). CDR1 and CDR2 from the germline V gene are SGHTA and FQGTGA. The V end was cut by 2 bases, the J end by 3 bases, with 10 bases between. CDR3 length: 15 amino acids. The chain's CDR3 is CASSLGGAPNEKLFF. The CDR3 DNA reads as TGTGCCAGCAGCTTAGGTGGGGCGCCTAATGAAAAACTGTTTTTT.

This clonotype appeared a few times. The chain has TRBV2 and TRBJ2-6; no reliable D call. Between the trimmed V and J ends, which lost 1 base and 4 bases, there was a span of 5 bases. Per the germline V gene, CDR1 is SNHLY and CDR2 is FYNNEI. This CDR3 has 14 amino acids. The CDR3 coding sequence is TGTGCCAGCAGTGAAGGGTTGGGGGCCAACGTCCTGACTTTC. Translation: CASSEGLGANVLTF.

The table lists this clonotype with many counts. The chain employs TRBV6-1 and TRBJ2-2; D tentatively reads TRBD1 or TRBD2 (6 bases each). Trimming took off 7 bases at V and 5 bases at J, with 14 bases between the two ends. CDR3 size: 14 residues. The germline gives CDR1 MNHNS, CDR2 SASEGT. The CDR3 sequence is CASTRGQGTGELFF. The CDR3, as DNA: TGTGCCAGCACACGGGGGCAAGGGACCGGGGAGCTGTTTTTT.

The chain carries TRBV10-3 and TRBJ2-7; D remains ambiguous. Germline CDR1 ENHRY, CDR2 SYGVKD. The CDR3 runs 13 residues. Trimming shortened V by 2 bases and J by 4 bases, and 9 bases separated the two germline ends. Here the CDR3 reads CAISEAVGYEQYF. Written as DNA, the CDR3 is TGTGCCATCAGTGAGGCAGTAGGATACGAGCAGTACTTC.

This clonotype was found many times. The chain combines TRBV7-9 with TRBJ1-2; TRBD1 agrees at 7 bases. The CDR3 length is 15 residues. CDR1 and CDR2 from the germline V gene are SEHNR and FQNEAQ (reference sequence). The V and J ends lost 1 base and 8 bases, in that order; junction bases with no gene match: 10. CDR3 in DNA: TGTGCCAGCAGCTTAGGACAGGGTAGCGCAAACGGCTACACCTTC. Protein product: CASSLGQGSANGYTF. Looking up the rest from reference TRBV7-9 and TRBJ1-2 gives the full variable domain: DTGVSQNPRHKITKRGQNVTFRCDPISEHNRLYWYRQTLGQGPEFLTYFQNEAQLEKSRLLSDRFSAERPKGSFSTLEIQRTEQGDSAMYLCASSLGQGSANGYTFGSGTRLTVV.

This chain links TRBV4-1 with TRBJ1-5, with D possibly TRBD1 on 5 matching bases. The germline V gene encodes CDR1 MGHRA and CDR2 YSYEKL. Trimming took 0 bases from V and 7 from J, leaving 16 bases between them. The CDR3 is made up of 16 amino acids. CDR3 protein: CASSQEGTAWGQPQHF. CDR3 in DNA: TGCGCCAGCAGCCAAGAAGGGACGGCCTGGGGGCAGCCCCAGCATTTT.

The chain joins TRBV5-1 to TRBJ1-4; D uncertain. The germline gives CDR1 SGHRS, CDR2 YFSETQ. CDR3 length: 17 residues. Deletions cut 5 bases from V and 3 bases from J, with 20 bases between. CDR3 loop: CASRLKGLPKANEKLFF. In DNA, the CDR3 is TGCGCCAGCAGATTAAAAGGGCTGCCGAAGGCTAATGAAAAACTGTTTTTT.

This clonotype was counted ten times or more. J is TRBJ2-7 and V is TRBV12-3 or TRBV12-4, with D possibly matching TRBD1 (6 bases). Between the trimmed V and J ends, which lost 8 bases and 2 bases, there was a span of 22 bases. The CDR3 is made up of 16 amino acids. DNA for the CDR3: TGTGCCAGCCATGATTCCGACGGGACAAGAGCCTACGAGCAGTACTTC. As protein: CASHDSDGTRAYEQYF.

V is TRBV29-1 and J is TRBJ2-5, with D perhaps TRBD1 or TRBD2 (6 bases each). The V end was cut by 8 bases, the J end by 6 bases, with 19 bases between. This CDR3 is 13 amino acids long. Per the germline V gene, CDR1 is SQVTM and CDR2 is ANQGSEA. The CDR3 here is CSSRGQAAKTQYF. In DNA, the CDR3 is TGCAGCTCTCGGGGGCAGGCTGCGAAGACCCAGTACTTC.

CDR3 nucleotide sequence: TGTGCCAGCAGCCAAGACGGGGACCAGCCCCAGCATTTT. Translated, it gives CASSQDGDQPQHF. The chain has TRBV4-2 and TRBJ1-5; tentatively, D is TRBD1 (5 bases). The CDR3 runs 13 residues. Germline V gives CDR1 LGHNA, CDR2 YNFKEQ. The V end was cut by 0 bases, the J end by 7 bases, with 7 bases between.

This rearrangement joins TRBV7-2 to TRBJ2-7; D is tentatively TRBD1 or TRBD2 (5 bases each). Trimming left V 0 bases short and J 3 bases short, with 12 bases between. The CDR3 is 15 residues long. The germline V gene encodes CDR1 SGHTA and CDR2 FQGNSA. CDR3 sequence (DNA): TGTGCCAGCAGCTTAGCTCCGGGACCTAGCTACGAGCAGTACTTC. It codes for CASSLAPGPSYEQYF.

CDR3 nucleotides: TGTGCCAGCAGGCTCCCCCGGGACAGACACTACGAGCAGTACTTC. Translating gives CASRLPRDRHYEQYF. The chain combines TRBV2 with TRBJ2-7; 7 bases are a match to TRBD1. The ends lost 6 bases at V and 3 bases at J; junction bases unmatched: 11. The CDR3 sequence is 15 residues long. The germline V gene has CDR1 SNHLY and CDR2 FYNNEI. Looking up the rest from reference TRBV2 and TRBJ2-7 gives the full variable domain: EPEVTQTPSHQVTQMGQEVILRCVPISNHLYFYWYRQILGQKVEFLVSFYNNEISEKSEIFDDQFSVERPDGSNFTLKIRSTKLEDSAMYFCASRLPRDRHYEQYFGPGTRLTVT.

Many counts were recorded for this clonotype. J is TRBJ1-1 and V is TRBV19; 9 positions match TRBD1. Unmatched junction bases numbered 4, after V lost 4 bases and J lost 4 bases. CDR3 length equals 14 residues. CDR1 is LNHDA, CDR2 SQIVND, per germline (reference sequence). This chain's CDR3 is CASSKGQGLTEAFF. Here the CDR3 DNA reads TGTGCCAGTAGTAAGGGACAGGGACTCACTGAAGCTTTCTTT.

The rearrangement uses TRBV3-1 and TRBJ2-5, with D possibly matching TRBD2 (5 bases). Germline CDR1 and CDR2: LGHDT and YNNKEL (reference sequence). V was shortened by 0 bases and J by 9 bases, with 5 bases between the two germline ends. The CDR3 runs 11 residues. The CDR3 DNA follows: TGTGCCAGCAGCCAAGACGGGGCCCAGTACTTC. Protein product: CASSQDGAQYF.

The sample holds many counts of this clonotype. This chain joins TRBV6-5 and TRBJ1-1, with no clear D. This CDR3 has 15 residues. Trimming removed 0 bases from V and 1 base from J, with 9 bases in between. CDR1 and CDR2 from the germline V gene are MNHEY and SVGAGI. The CDR3 loop is CASSYSRAENTEAFF. CDR3 nucleotides: TGTGCCAGCAGTTACTCGAGGGCAGAGAACACTGAAGCTTTCTTT.